The following is a TCR beta chain sequence with its context. Its antigen is as yet unknown. This sample stems from a study of beta chain features in type 1 diabetes. The CDR3 length is 15 residues. Trimming removed 0 bases at V and 2 bases at J, with 8 bases between. Germline V gene data show CDR1 as SGHRS and CDR2 as YFSETQ. Study results and caveats: Moderately but significantly shorter TCRB CDR3s were found in Type 1 diabetes patients in all four CD4+ subsets. Across patients, naive, central memory and Treg TCRB repertoires exhibited apparently greater similarity than was observed across healthy donors.

Reverse transcribing all isolated RNA meant expressed TCRB transcripts were sequenced. Clones were read by immunoSEQ multiplex PCR, and TCRdb kept only the in-frame ones, dropping some. The repertoire holds some 70,000 clones, with 45% to 50% as singletons. The chain couples TRBV5-1 to TRBJ2-2; D not certain. Material: central memory CD4+ T cells from blood. This TCR came from a man aged 30 to 39 with type 1 diabetes. CDR3 DNA: TGCGCCAGCAGCTTGGCACGGAGTAACACCGGGGAGCTGTTTTTT. Encoded protein: CASSLARSNTGELFF.